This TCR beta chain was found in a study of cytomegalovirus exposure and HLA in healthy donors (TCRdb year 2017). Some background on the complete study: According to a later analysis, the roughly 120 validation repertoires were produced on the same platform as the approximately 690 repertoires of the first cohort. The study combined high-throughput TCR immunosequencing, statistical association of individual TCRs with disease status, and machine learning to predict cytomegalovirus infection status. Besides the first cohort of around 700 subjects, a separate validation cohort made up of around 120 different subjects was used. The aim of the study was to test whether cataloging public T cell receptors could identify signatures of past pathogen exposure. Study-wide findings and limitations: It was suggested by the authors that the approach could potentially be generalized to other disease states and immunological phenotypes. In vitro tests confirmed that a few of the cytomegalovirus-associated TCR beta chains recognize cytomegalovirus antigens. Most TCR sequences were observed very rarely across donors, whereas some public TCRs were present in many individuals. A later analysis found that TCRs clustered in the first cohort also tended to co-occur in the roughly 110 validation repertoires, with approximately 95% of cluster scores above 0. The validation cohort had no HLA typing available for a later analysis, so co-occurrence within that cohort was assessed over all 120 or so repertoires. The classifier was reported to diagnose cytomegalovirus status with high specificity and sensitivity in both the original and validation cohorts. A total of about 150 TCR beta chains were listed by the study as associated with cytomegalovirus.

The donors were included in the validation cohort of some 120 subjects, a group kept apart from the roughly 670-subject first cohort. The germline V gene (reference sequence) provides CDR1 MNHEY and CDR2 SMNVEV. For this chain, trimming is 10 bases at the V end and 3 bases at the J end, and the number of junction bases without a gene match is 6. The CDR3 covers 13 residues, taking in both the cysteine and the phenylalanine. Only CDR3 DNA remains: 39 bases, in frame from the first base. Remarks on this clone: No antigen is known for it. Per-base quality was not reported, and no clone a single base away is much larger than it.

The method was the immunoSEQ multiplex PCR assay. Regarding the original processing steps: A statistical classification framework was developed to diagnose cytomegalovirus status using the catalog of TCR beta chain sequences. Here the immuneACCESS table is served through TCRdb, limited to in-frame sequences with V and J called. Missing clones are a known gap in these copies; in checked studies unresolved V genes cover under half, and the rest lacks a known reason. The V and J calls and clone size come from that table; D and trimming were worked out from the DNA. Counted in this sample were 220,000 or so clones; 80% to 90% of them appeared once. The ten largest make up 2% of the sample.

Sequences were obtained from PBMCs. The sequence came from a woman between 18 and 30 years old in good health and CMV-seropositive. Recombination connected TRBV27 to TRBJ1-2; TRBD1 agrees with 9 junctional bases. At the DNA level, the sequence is TGTGCCACCAAAAGGACAGGGGACTATGGCTACACCTTC. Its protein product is CATKRTGDYGYTF.